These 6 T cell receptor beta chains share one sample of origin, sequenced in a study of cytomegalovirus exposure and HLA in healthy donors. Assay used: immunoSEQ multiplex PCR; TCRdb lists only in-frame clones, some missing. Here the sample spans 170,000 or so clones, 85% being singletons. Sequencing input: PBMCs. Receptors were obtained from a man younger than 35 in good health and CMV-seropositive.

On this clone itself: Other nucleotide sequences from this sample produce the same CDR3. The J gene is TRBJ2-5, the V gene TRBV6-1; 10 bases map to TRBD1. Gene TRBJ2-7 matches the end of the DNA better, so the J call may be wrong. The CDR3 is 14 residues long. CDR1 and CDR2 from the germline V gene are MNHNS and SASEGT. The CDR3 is CASSETGGTYEQYF. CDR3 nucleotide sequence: TGTGCCAGCAGTGAGACAGGGGGCACCTACGAGCAGTACTTC.

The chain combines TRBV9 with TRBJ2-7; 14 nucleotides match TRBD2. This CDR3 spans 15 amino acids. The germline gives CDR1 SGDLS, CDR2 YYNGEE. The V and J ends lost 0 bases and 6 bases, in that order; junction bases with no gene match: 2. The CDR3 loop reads CASSVEGTSGSEQYF. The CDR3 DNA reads TGTGCCAGCAGCGTAGAGGGGACTAGCGGGAGCGAGCAGTACTTC.

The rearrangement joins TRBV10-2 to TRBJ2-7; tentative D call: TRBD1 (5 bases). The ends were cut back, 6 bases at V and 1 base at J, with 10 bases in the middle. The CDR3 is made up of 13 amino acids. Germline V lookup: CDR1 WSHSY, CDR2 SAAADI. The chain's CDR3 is CASRQTVSYEQYF. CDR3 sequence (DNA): TGCGCCAGCAGGCAGACAGTGTCCTACGAGCAGTACTTC.

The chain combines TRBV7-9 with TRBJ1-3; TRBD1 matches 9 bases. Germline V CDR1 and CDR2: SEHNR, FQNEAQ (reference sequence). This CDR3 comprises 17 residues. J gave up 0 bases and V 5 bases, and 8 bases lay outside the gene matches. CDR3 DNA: TGTGCCAGCAGCCCCAAGGGACAGGGAAGCTCTGGAAACACCATATATTTT. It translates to CASSPKGQGSSGNTIYF.

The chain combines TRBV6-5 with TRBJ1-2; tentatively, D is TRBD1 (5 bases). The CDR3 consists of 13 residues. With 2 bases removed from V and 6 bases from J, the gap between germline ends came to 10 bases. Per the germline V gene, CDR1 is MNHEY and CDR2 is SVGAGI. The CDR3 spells CASSYPGTNGYTF. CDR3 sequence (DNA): TGTGCCAGCAGTTACCCTGGGACTAATGGCTACACCTTC.

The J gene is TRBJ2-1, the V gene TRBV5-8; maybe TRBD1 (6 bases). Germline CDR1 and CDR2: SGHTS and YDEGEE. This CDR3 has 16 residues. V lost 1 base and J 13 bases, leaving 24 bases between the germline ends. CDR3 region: CASSLKSAGQRKTQFF. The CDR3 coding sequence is TGTGCCAGCAGCTTGAAATCGGCTGGACAGCGCAAGACTCAGTTCTTC.